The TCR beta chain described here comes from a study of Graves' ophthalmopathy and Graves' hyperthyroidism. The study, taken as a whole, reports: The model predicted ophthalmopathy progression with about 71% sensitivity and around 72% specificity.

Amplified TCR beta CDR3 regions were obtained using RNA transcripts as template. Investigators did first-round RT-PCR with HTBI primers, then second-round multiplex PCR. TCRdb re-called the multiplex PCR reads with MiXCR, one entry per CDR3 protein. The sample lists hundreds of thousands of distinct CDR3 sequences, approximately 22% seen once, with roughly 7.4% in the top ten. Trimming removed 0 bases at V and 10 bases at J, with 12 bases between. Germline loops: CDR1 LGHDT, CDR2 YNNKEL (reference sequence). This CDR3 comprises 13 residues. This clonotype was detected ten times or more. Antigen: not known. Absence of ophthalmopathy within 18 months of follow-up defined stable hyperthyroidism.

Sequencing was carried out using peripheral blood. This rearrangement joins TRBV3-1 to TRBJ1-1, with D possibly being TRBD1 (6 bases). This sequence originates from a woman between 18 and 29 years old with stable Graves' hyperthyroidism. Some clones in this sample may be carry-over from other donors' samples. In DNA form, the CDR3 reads TGTGCCAGCAGCCAAGAGCGGGGGCTAGGAGCTTTCTTT. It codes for CASSQERGLGAFF.